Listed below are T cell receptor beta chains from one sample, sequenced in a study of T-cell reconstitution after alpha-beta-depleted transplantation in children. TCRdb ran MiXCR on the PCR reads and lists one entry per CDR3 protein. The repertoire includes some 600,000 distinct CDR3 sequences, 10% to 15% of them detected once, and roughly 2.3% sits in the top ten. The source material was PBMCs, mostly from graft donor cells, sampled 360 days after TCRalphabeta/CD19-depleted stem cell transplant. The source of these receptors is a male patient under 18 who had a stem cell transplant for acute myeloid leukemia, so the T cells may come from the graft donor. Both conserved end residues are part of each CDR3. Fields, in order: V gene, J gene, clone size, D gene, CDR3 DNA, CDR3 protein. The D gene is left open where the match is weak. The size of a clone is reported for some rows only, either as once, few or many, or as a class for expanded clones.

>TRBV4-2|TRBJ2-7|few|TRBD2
TGTGCCAGCAGCCAAGATATCCTTTCTAGCGGGATGACCTACGAGCAGTACTTC
CASSQDILSSGMTYEQYF
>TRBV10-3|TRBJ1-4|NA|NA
TGTGCCATCAGTGACCCTAGTTCAACTAATGAAAAACTGTTTTTT
CAISDPSSTNEKLFF
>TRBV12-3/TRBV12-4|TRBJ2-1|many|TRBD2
TGTGCCAGCAAGGCTAGCGGGCCGAACAATGAGCAGTTCTTC
CASKASGPNNEQFF
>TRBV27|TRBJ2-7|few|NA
TGTGCCAGCAGTTTACTCTATGGGGATTACGAGCAGTACTTC
CASSLLYGDYEQYF
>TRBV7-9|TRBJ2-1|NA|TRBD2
TGTGCCAGCAGCTGCGGACTAGCGGGAGAGAGTGAGCAGTTCTTC
CASSCGLAGESEQFF
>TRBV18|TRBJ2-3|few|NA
TGTGCCAGCTCACCAGAGTTGATAGCGGCTACAGATACGCAGTATTTT
CASSPELIAATDTQYF
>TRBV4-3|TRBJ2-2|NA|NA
TGCGCCAGCAGCCAAGAGGTGGGGCTCAACACCGGGGAGCTGTTTTTT
CASSQEVGLNTGELFF
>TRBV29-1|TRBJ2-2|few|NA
TGCAGCGTTGAAGGGGGAACCGGGGAGCTGTTTTTT
CSVEGGTGELFF
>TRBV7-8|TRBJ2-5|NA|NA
TGTGCCAGCAGCCTTCCTGGGGCCCAGTACTTC
CASSLPGAQYF
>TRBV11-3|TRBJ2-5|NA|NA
TGTGCCAGCAGCACTACGACAAGCCCGGGGACCCAGTACTTC
CASSTTTSPGTQYF
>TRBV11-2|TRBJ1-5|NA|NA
TGTGCCAGCAGCTTAGGTGTCGGGACCCAGAATCAGCCCCAGCATTTT
CASSLGVGTQNQPQHF
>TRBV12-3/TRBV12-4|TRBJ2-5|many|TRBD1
TGTGCCAGCAGTTTAGGGACAGGGGGCGAAAAGGAAGAGACCCAGTACTTC
CASSLGTGGEKEETQYF
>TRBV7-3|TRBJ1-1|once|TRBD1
TGTGCCAGCAGCCCACAGGGGGTTCGGGTTATGAACACTGAAGCTTTCTTT
CASSPQGVRVMNTEAFF
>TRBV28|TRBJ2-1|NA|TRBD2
TGTGCCAGCAGTGTCACCGGGACTAGAAACAATGAGCAGTTCTTC
CASSVTGTRNNEQFF
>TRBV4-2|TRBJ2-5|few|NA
TGTGCCAGCAGCCACGATATTGAGGGCCAAGAGACCCAGTACTTC
CASSHDIEGQETQYF
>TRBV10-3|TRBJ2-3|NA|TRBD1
TGTGCCATCAGTGAAACTGACAGGGACACAGATACGCAGTATTTT
CAISETDRDTDTQYF
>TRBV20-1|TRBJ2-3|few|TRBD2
TGCAGTGCTAGATGGGGCGGGGGAGGCACAGATACGCAGTATTTT
CSARWGGGGTDTQYF
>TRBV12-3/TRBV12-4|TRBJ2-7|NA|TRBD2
TGTGCCAGCAGTCCGCGGGAGAACTCATACGAGCAGTACTTC
CASSPRENSYEQYF
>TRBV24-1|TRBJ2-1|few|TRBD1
TGTGCCACCAGTGATTTACGACAGGGAATCAATGAGCAGTTCTTC
CATSDLRQGINEQFF
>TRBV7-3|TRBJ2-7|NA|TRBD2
TGTGCCAGCAGCTTAAACGGGACTAGCAAGGGGGGATACGAGCAGTACTTC
CASSLNGTSKGGYEQYF
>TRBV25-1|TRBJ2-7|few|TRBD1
TGTGCCAGCAGTGAAATAGGGGGCCTCACCTACGAGCAGTACTTC
CASSEIGGLTYEQYF
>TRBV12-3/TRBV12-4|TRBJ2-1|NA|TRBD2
TGTGCCAGCAGTTCAGGACTAGCGGGAGGCCAAGGGTCTCATGAGCAGTTCTTC
CASSSGLAGGQGSHEQFF
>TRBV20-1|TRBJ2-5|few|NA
TGCAGTGCTGCGATCAGGGTGCGGGAGACCCAGTACTTC
CSAAIRVRETQYF
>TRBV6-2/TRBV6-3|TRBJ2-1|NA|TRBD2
TGTGCCAGCAGACCACGCGCGCGGGGGACCTACAATGAGCAGTTCTTC
CASRPRARGTYNEQFF
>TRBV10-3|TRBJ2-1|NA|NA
TGTGCCATCAGTCCCAGCGGGCTCTCCTACAATGAGCAGTTCTTC
CAISPSGLSYNEQFF
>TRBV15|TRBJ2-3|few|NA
TGTGCCACCAGCAGAGGCGGCTACACAGATACGCAGTATTTT
CATSRGGYTDTQYF
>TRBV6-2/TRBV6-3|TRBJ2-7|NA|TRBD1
TGTGCCAGCAGTTACCTGAGGACAGGTATTTCCTACGAGCAGTACTTC
CASSYLRTGISYEQYF
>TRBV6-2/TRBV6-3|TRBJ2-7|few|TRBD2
TGTGCCAGCAGTCCGGGACTAGCAAACGAGCAGTACTTC
CASSPGLANEQYF
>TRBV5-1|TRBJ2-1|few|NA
TGCGCCAGCAGCGAATTCGGCGGCCCTAGCGAGAGTGAGCAGTTCTTC
CASSEFGGPSESEQFF
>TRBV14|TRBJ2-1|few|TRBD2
TGTGCCAGCAGCCCCTCATACGGGAGGGCCGTCTATGAGCAGTTCTTC
CASSPSYGRAVYEQFF
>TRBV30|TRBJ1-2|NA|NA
TGTGCCTGGAGTTCGAGGACCGCGGATGGCTACACCTTC
CAWSSRTADGYTF
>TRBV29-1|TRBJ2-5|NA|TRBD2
TGCAGCGTTTCACTAGCGGAGAGGGCTCAAGAGACCCAGTACTTC
CSVSLAERAQETQYF
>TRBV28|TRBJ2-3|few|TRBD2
TGTGCCAGCAGCCTGGGCACTAGCGGGACATCAGATACGCAGTATTTT
CASSLGTSGTSDTQYF
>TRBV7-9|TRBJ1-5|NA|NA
TGTGCCAGCAGCCTCGGGCCTCAGCCCCAGCATTTT
CASSLGPQPQHF
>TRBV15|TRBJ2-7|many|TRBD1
TGTGCCACCAGCAGAGATATGGGACAGGCGTACTTC
CATSRDMGQAYF
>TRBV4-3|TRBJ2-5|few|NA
TGCGCCAGCAGTATTAGAGGAGGGAGGCTTGAGACCCAGTACTTC
CASSIRGGRLETQYF
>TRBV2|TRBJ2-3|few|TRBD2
TGTGCCAGCAGCGGGACTAGCGGGAGGACGCGCACAGATACGCAGTATTTT
CASSGTSGRTRTDTQYF
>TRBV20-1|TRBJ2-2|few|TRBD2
TGCAGTGCTAGAGATCAGCGGGGTACCGGGGAGCTGTTTTTT
CSARDQRGTGELFF
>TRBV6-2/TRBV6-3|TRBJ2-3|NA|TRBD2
TGTGCCAGCAGTTCCCCCCGACTAGCCGCAGATACGCAGTATTTT
CASSSPRLAADTQYF
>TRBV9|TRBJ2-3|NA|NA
TGTGCCAGCAGCCGCCGAGCGCGAGATACGCAGTATTTT
CASSRRARDTQYF
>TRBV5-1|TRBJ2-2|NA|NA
TGCGCCAGCAGCTCCCGGCTAGCACCGAACACCGGGGAGCTGTTTTTT
CASSSRLAPNTGELFF
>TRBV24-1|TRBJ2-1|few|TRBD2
TGTGCCACCAAAGGGACTAGCGGCCTCAATGAGCAGTTCTTC
CATKGTSGLNEQFF
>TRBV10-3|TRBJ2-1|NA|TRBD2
TGTGCCATCAGTCCAGTAGCGGGAGGGGGCAATGAGCAGTTCTTC
CAISPVAGGGNEQFF
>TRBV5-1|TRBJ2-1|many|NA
TGCGCCAGCAGCTTAATTGACTTTAGTGAGCAGTTCTTC
CASSLIDFSEQFF
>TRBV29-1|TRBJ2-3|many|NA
TGCAGCGTGGGCCTGACTAGCACAGATACGCAGTATTTT
CSVGLTSTDTQYF
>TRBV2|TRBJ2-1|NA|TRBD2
TGTGTCAGCAGACCCGGACTAGCTTTTTGGGTTAATGAGCAGTTCTTC
CVSRPGLAFWVNEQFF
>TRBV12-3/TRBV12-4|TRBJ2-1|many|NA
TGTGCCAGCAGTTTGGCAGGGGTCCTGGGAGAGCAGTTCTTC
CASSLAGVLGEQFF
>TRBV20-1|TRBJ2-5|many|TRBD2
TGCAGTGCTGCGGGGGGGCCGGTCTTGTTGAAAGAGACCCAGTACTTC
CSAAGGPVLLKETQYF
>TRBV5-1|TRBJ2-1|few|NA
TGCGCCAGCAGCTGGGGGGCCTCACATGAGCAGTTCTTC
CASSWGASHEQFF
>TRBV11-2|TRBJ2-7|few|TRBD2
TGTGCCAGCACATCCCCCCACTGGACTAGCGGGAGACCTTTCTACGAGCAGTACTTC
CASTSPHWTSGRPFYEQYF
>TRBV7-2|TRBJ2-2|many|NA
TGTGCCAGCAGCAAACGGGGGTACACCGGGGAGCTGTTTTTT
CASSKRGYTGELFF
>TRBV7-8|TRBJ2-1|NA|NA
TGTGCCAGCAGCTCGATTCTTTATGGGCGGGGTGAGCAGTTCTTC
CASSSILYGRGEQFF
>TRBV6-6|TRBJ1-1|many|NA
TGTGCCAGCAGCCTCGGGGAGACTGAAGCTTTCTTT
CASSLGETEAFF
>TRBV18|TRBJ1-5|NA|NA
TGTGCCAGCTCACATGGGGTCATAAGCAATCAGCCCCAGCATTTT
CASSHGVISNQPQHF